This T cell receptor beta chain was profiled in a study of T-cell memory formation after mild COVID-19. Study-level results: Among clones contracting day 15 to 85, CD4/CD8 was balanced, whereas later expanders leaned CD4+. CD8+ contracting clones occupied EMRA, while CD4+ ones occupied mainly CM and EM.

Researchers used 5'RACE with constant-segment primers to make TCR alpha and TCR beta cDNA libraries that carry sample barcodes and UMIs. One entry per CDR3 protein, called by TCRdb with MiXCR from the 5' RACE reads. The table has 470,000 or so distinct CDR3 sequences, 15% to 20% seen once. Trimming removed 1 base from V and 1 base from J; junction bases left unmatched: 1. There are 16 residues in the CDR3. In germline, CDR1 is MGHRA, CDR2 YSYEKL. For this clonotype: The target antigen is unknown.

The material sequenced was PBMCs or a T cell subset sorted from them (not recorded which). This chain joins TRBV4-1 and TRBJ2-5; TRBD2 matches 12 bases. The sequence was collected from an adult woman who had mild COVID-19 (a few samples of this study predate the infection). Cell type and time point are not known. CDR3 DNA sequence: TGCGCCAGCAGCCAAGGGACTAGCGGGGCCCAAGAGACCCAGTACTTC. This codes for CASSQGTSGAQETQYF.